The 23 T cell receptor beta chains listed next were all sequenced from one sample in a study of shared clonotypes between healthy human individuals. The data were produced by immunoSEQ multiplex PCR, yet TCRdb's version contains in-frame clones alone and is incomplete. The sample comprises a few million clones, 85% to 95% of which are singletons, and more than 0.35% rests with the top ten. The sequenced sample consisted of naive CD4+ T cells from PBMCs. Subset here: CD45RA+ positively selected. The receptor set was obtained from a man younger than 35 in good health. Some clones in this sample may be carry-over from other donors' samples.

The chain carries TRBV28 and TRBJ1-1; D is unclear. The CDR3 covers 13 residues. Germline V lookup: CDR1 MDHEN, CDR2 SYDVKM. The V and J ends lost 8 bases and 0 bases respectively, with 10 bases between them. Here the CDR3 reads CASRLRVNTEAFF. In DNA form, the CDR3 reads TGTGCCAGCCGCTTAAGGGTGAACACTGAAGCTTTCTTT.

The gene calls are TRBV5-1 and TRBJ1-4; 9 bases are shared with TRBD1. The CDR3 has 15 amino acids. V shed 3 bases, J shed 4 bases, and the junction held 4 bases outside the gene matches. The germline V gene has CDR1 SGHRS and CDR2 YFSETQ. CDR3: CASSWGDRDNEKLFF. DNA for the CDR3: TGCGCCAGCAGCTGGGGGGACAGGGATAATGAAAAACTGTTTTTT.

The DNA of the CDR3 is TGTGCCAGCGGAGACTATCGTGAGCAGTTCTTC. This gives the protein CASGDYREQFF. The rearrangement joins TRBV28 to TRBJ2-1; possible D gene TRBD2, 5 bases. This CDR3 contains 11 residues. The ends were cut back, 8 bases at V and 9 bases at J, with 11 bases in the middle. The germline V gene encodes CDR1 MDHEN and CDR2 SYDVKM.

Note on this clone: The same CDR3 arises from other DNA sequences in this sample as well. The chain has TRBV12-5 and TRBJ2-1; 13 nucleotides line up with TRBD2. Germline loops: CDR1 LGHNT, CDR2 FRNRAP. This CDR3 contains 15 residues. V lost 2 bases and J lost 9; bases outside the gene matches: 4. This chain's CDR3 is CASGLTSGRASEQFF. DNA for the CDR3: TGTGCTAGTGGTTTGACTAGCGGGAGGGCCAGTGAGCAGTTCTTC.

V usage is TRBV5-1 and J usage is TRBJ2-7, with a weak D call TRBD2 (6 bases). The CDR3 totals 15 residues. Trimming cost V 0 bases and J 2 bases, with 12 bases left between them. CDR1 is SGHRS and CDR2 is YFSETQ in the germline V gene. CDR3 region: CASSLAEAGPYEQYF. In DNA, the CDR3 is TGCGCCAGCAGCTTGGCCGAGGCGGGGCCCTACGAGCAGTACTTC.

Details on this clone: Other DNA sequences from this sample encode an identical CDR3 as well. V usage is TRBV5-1 and J usage is TRBJ2-5; tentatively, D is TRBD1 or TRBD2 (6 bases each). The germline V gene has CDR1 SGHRS and CDR2 YFSETQ. The V end lost 4 bases, the J end lost 2 bases, and 12 bases lay between the germline ends. The CDR3 runs 14 residues. CDR3 in DNA: TGCGCCAGCAGCCCTGGGGGGACACAAGAGACCCAGTACTTC. This codes for CASSPGGTQETQYF.

The gene calls are TRBV6-1 and TRBJ2-3; D not certain. V was clipped by 6 bases and J by 4 bases, with 5 bases between them. This CDR3 is 11 amino acids long. Germline V gene data show CDR1 as MNHNS and CDR2 as SASEGT. CDR3 DNA: TGTGCCAGCAGCACCTCAGATACGCAGTATTTT. Its protein product is CASSTSDTQYF.

The chain couples TRBV4-3 to TRBJ2-1; 15 nucleotides match TRBD2. J was trimmed by 5 bases and V by 4 bases; bases with no gene match: 3. The CDR3 is made up of 16 amino acids. Germline CDR1 is LGHNA and CDR2 is YSLEER. CDR3 nucleotides: TGCGCCAGCAGCCCGTGGACTAGCGGGAGGGACAATGAGCAGTTCTTC. Protein product: CASSPWTSGRDNEQFF.

Only one count was recorded for this clone. CDR3 in amino acids: CASSLVVGGNEQFF. Written as DNA, the CDR3 is TGTGCCAGCAGCTTGGTAGTCGGGGGCAATGAGCAGTTCTTC. The gene calls are TRBV5-8 and TRBJ2-1; possibly TRBD2 for D (6 bases). Germline assignment: CDR1 SGHTS and CDR2 YDEGEE. Trimming cost V 0 bases and J 6 bases, with 10 bases left between them. The length of the CDR3 is 14 residues.

The V and J genes are TRBV5-1 and TRBJ1-1, with 11 bases that match TRBD1. Germline CDR1 and CDR2: SGHRS and YFSETQ. This CDR3 has 14 residues. The V gene end was trimmed by 4 bases and the J gene end by 11 bases; junction bases not matched to a gene: 10. DNA of the CDR3: TGCGCCAGCAGCCCCACCGGACAGGGGGCATGGGCTTTCTTT. Translating it yields CASSPTGQGAWAFF.

This CDR3 is CASSLGDRVGTDTQYF. CDR3 nucleotide sequence: TGCGCCAGCAGCTTGGGGGACAGGGTGGGCACAGATACGCAGTATTTT. This sequence joins TRBV5-1 and TRBJ2-3; the match to TRBD1 covers 9 bases. The CDR3 totals 16 residues. Germline V gene lookup returns CDR1 SGHRS and CDR2 YFSETQ. The V and J ends lost 0 bases and 1 base, in that order; junction bases with no gene match: 3.

This rearrangement joins TRBV6-5 to TRBJ2-1; TRBD2 matches at 8 bases. The V segment lost 5 bases and the J segment 6 bases; nucleotides outside the gene matches: 6. The CDR3 totals 14 residues. Germline CDR1 is MNHEY and CDR2 is SVGAGI. CDR3 DNA: TGTGCCAGCAGTCGTCCGGGGGGGGTCAATGAGCAGTTCTTC. It translates to CASSRPGGVNEQFF.

The table lists this clone with a count of one. Other nucleotide sequences in the sample specify the same CDR3. This rearrangement joins TRBV5-1 to TRBJ2-1, with TRBD2 identical over 13 bases. Germline CDR1 SGHRS, CDR2 YFSETQ. Trimming cost V 4 bases and J 7 bases; bases outside gene matches: 5. CDR3 length equals 15 residues. CDR3 sequence (DNA): TGCGCCAGCAGCCTAGGACTAGCGGGAGTTAATGAGCAGTTCTTC. It yields the protein CASSLGLAGVNEQFF.

The chain carries TRBV9 and TRBJ1-4, with TRBD1 identical over 8 bases. CDR1 is SGDLS and CDR2 is YYNGEE in the germline V gene. J lost 8 bases, V lost 2 bases, and 5 bases had no gene match. The CDR3 loop spans 14 amino acids. The CDR3 here is CASSVRGRGEKLFF. The CDR3 region has the DNA TGTGCCAGCAGCGTCAGGGGGCGCGGGGAAAAACTGTTTTTT.

Notes on this clone: At the DNA level, this CDR3 is encoded by other sequences in the same sample as well. V and J are TRBV10-3 and TRBJ2-5; TRBD2 is a possible D gene (6 bases). Germline-derived CDR1 and CDR2 are ENHRY and SYGVKD. This CDR3 spans 13 amino acids. Deletions cut 0 bases from V and 4 bases from J, with 6 bases between. CDR3: CAISESGGETQYF. CDR3 sequence (DNA): TGTGCCATCAGTGAGTCGGGGGGAGAGACCCAGTACTTC.

This rearrangement joins TRBV28 to TRBJ2-3, with 12 nucleotides matching TRBD1. CDR1 is MDHEN and CDR2 is SYDVKM in the germline V gene. J was trimmed by 4 bases and V by 6 bases; bases with no gene match: 23. The CDR3 consists of 21 residues. The CDR3 loop is CASSQDPGQGASSTGADTQYF. The CDR3 coding sequence is TGTGCCAGCAGCCAAGATCCGGGACAGGGGGCAAGTTCTACTGGTGCAGATACGCAGTATTTT.

This clone has only a few counts. The chain uses TRBV9 and TRBJ1-1, with TRBD1 as a possible D gene (5 bases). Trimming shortened V by 4 bases and J by 11 bases, and 21 bases separated the two germline ends. Germline lookup yields CDR1 SGDLS and CDR2 YYNGEE. The CDR3 covers 14 residues. In DNA form, the CDR3 reads TGTGCCAGCAGCAGGGTGGGGCAGGCGAAAACGGCTTTCTTT. This sequence encodes CASSRVGQAKTAFF.

To note about this clone: Other nucleotide sequences from this sample produce the same CDR3. The CDR3 is CASSDSYEQYF. The CDR3 region has the DNA TGTGCCAGCAGCGACTCCTACGAGCAGTACTTC. This rearrangement joins TRBV7-9 to TRBJ2-7; D uncertain. There are 11 residues in the CDR3. Germline lookup yields CDR1 SEHNR and CDR2 FQNEAQ (reference sequence). The ends were cut back, 5 bases at V and 0 bases at J, with 2 bases in the middle.

The genes are TRBV25-1 and TRBJ2-5, with 10 bases lining up with TRBD2. V shed 6 bases, J shed 2 bases, and the junction held 9 bases outside the gene matches. Germline V gene lookup returns CDR1 MGHDK and CDR2 SYGVNS. The CDR3 spans 16 residues. Here the CDR3 DNA reads TGTGCCAGCAGCCGTGGGCGACTAGCGGGTCAAGAGACCCAGTACTTC. Residues: CASSRGRLAGQETQYF.

The CDR3 nucleotides read TGTGCCAGCAGTATGACTAGCGACACCGGGGAGCTGTTTTTT. Translated, it gives CASSMTSDTGELFF. The chain recombines TRBV27 with TRBJ2-2; the match to TRBD2 covers 8 bases. Germline CDR1 and CDR2: MNHEY and SMNVEV (reference sequence). The CDR3 is 14 amino acids. V shed 5 bases and J 3 bases; nucleotides not matched to a gene: 2.

V gene TRBV10-1 combines with J gene TRBJ2-2; tentative D call: TRBD1 (6 bases). Trimming removed 7 bases from V and 5 bases from J, with 17 bases in between. The CDR3 extends over 15 amino acids. The V gene's germline CDR1 is WNHNN and CDR2 SYGVQD (reference sequence). The DNA of the CDR3 is TGCGCCAGCATCCAGAGACAGGACTCGACCGGGGAGCTGTTTTTT. This codes for CASIQRQDSTGELFF.

The rearrangement joins TRBV9 to TRBJ2-3; D is perhaps TRBD2 (7 bases). The length of the CDR3 is 16 residues. The V gene's germline CDR1 is SGDLS and CDR2 YYNGEE. V was shortened by 4 bases and J by 2 bases, with 17 bases between the two germline ends. The CDR3 DNA reads TGTGCCAGCAGCCCAGGGGCTAGCGGACTCACAGATACGCAGTATTTT. This translates into CASSPGASGLTDTQYF.

The V gene is TRBV19, the J gene TRBJ1-1; TRBD1 aligns across 8 bases. CDR3 length: 13 amino acids. Germline CDR1 and CDR2: LNHDA and SQIVND (reference sequence). J gave up 5 bases and V 5 bases, and 4 bases lay outside the gene matches. The CDR3 coding sequence is TGTGCCAGTAGTGCAACAGGGGGGACTGAAGCTTTCTTT. Its translation: CASSATGGTEAFF.